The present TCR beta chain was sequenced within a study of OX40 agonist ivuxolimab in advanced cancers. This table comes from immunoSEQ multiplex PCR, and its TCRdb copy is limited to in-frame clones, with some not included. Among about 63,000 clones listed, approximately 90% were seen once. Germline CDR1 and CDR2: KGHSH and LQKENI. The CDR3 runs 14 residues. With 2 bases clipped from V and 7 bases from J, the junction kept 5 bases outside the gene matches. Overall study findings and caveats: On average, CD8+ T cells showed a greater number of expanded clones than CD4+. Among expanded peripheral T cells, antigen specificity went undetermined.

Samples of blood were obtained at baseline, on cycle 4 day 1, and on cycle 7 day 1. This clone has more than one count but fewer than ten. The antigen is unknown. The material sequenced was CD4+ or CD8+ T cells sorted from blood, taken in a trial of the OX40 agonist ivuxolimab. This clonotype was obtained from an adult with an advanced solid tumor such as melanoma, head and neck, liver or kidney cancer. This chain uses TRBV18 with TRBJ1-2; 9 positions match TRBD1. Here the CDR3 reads CASSPDRGVSGYTF. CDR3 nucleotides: TGTGCCAGCTCACCAGACAGGGGGGTTTCTGGCTACACCTTC.